A selection of T cell receptor beta chains follows, all from one sample in a study of blood T cell repertoires in COVID-19. The repertoire was sequenced with immunoSEQ multiplex PCR; TCRdb's copy has only in-frame clones and lacks some. The data show 350,000 to 400,000 clones, with roughly nine tenths seen just once and 0.8% to 0.9% held by the top ten. Sequencing was performed on PBMCs or T cells enriched from blood (not recorded which). All receptors derive from a woman aged 40 to 50 who had been exposed to COVID-19. The conserved cysteine and the conserved F or W are not part of the CDR3 here.

v_call	cdr3_aa
TRBV24-1	ATSDVTSEEQF
TRBV19	ASSILPRRENTEAF
TRBV9	ASSEDGQSEGT
TRBV6-2/TRBV6-3	ASSSGGIVAEAF
TRBV25-1	ASSEWVGQGQEKLF
TRBV27	ASRQGGSGNTIY
TRBV29-1	SVEGSIDGYT
TRBV13	ASSSLGGGPSTDTQY
TRBV19	ASSNSRGRFYGYT
TRBV7-7	ASSLVRSGGSNQPQH
TRBV9	ASSLYDTLNTEAF
TRBV11-3	ASSLVRTSYEQY
TRBV14	ASSQPWTSGSSNTQY
TRBV11-2	ASSLDPTTGTSGRYNEQF
TRBV28	ASSRPGGNQPQH
TRBV19	ASSPSGQPQH
TRBV7-9	ASSQGQAAGNTIY
TRBV2	ASKGGGAGDTQY
TRBV5-1	ASSLERAGTGELF
TRBV7-2	ASSLVPAGTGNTIY
TRBV5-1	ASSPGFRLNYGYT
TRBV7-6	ASSETGDPKNIQY
TRBV12-3/TRBV12-4	ASRLIQGAQAF
TRBV19	ASLSRGGGYGYT
TRBV18	ASSPQGTGGKKYGYT
TRBV11-3	ASSPQTGSVRKQY
TRBV4-3	ASSRTLSSRGSSEQY
TRBV7-2	ASSLGTTGTYNEQF
TRBV2	ASPRIPGSYEQY
TRBV28	ASRLNTEAF
TRBV6-6	ASSYSTRGGYT
TRBV6-6	ASSRAQGRGGYEQY
TRBV5-1	ASSKRQGGGYEQY
TRBV2	ASSQSPTFQGNQPQH
TRBV6-5	ASTPRGGGHGEAF
TRBV12-3/TRBV12-4	ASSLRGIYGYT
TRBV7-9	ASSWARGPEAF
TRBV29-1	SVFPGLAAETQY
TRBV28	ASTVPGSPYEQY
TRBV5-1	ASSLGRDNSPLH
TRBV15	ATSAGTPLRY
TRBV21-1	ASSKVDFSAF
TRBV7-2	ASSPGQGRGGYT
TRBV11-3	ASSNLGTGAGELF
TRBV15	ATSFRPGRDNYGYT
TRBV28	VTGRAGNTIY
TRBV28	ATQSGAAATRNYGYT
TRBV19	ASSRSVSYNSPLH
TRBV3-1/TRBV3-2	ASSRYRTYEQY
TRBV18	ASSPPSSVSSYNSPLH
TRBV30	AWGTGPYEQY
TRBV6-5	ASKQGDQPQH